This T cell receptor (beta chain) was captured in a study of blood T cell repertoires in COVID-19. Across the whole study: Acute and convalescent COVID-19 samples came from the United States, Italy and Spain.

Profiled with immunoSEQ multiplex PCR; TCRdb holds only in-frame clones, not every one. The data show about 260,000 clones, around four fifths seen once. This CDR3 region has 13 residues. The germline CDR1 and CDR2 sequences are SGHTA and FQGTGA. V gave up 4 bases and J gave up 4 bases, with 10 bases separating them. The sequence derives from a woman older than 75 with acute or convalescent COVID-19. This rearrangement joins TRBV7-3 to TRBJ1-1, with TRBD1 as a possible D gene (5 bases). The sequenced sample consisted of peripheral blood. As DNA, the CDR3 is TGTGCCAGCAGCTCTGACAGATCCACTGAAGCTTTCTTT. Translated: CASSSDRSTEAFF.